One sample yielded the 27 T cell receptor beta chains listed below, sequenced in a study of Tregs in tolerant kidney transplant recipients. Sequenced by immunoSEQ multiplex PCR; TCRdb stores in-frame clones only, minus some. The top ten clones hold about 16% of a sample with 50,000 to 55,000 clones, about nine tenths of them seen once. The nonmyeloablative bone marrow transplants came from related graft donors, with transient mixed chimerism. Here the sequenced sample was CD8+ T cells from blood (PBMCs), taken 24 months after the transplant. These receptors originate from a human patient who received a combined kidney and bone marrow transplant. Among the T cells, some may be from the graft donor.

This clone was observed a single time. This chain links TRBV27 with TRBJ2-1, with TRBD2 matching over 9 bases. Germline values: CDR1 MNHEY, CDR2 SMNVEV (reference sequence). CDR3 length equals 14 residues. V lost 7 bases and J lost 6; bases outside the gene matches: 7. CDR3: CASTAGGAPNEQFF. The CDR3 nucleotides read TGTGCCAGCACCGCGGGGGGGGCCCCCAATGAGCAGTTCTTC.

In its sample, this clone was seen a few times. V usage is TRBV2 and J usage is TRBJ2-7; perhaps TRBD1 as D (6 bases). Per the germline V gene, CDR1 is SNHLY and CDR2 is FYNNEI. V was clipped by 4 bases and J by 2 bases, with 18 bases between them. There are 16 residues in the CDR3. The chain's CDR3 is CASSAGTGHRTYEQYF. CDR3 DNA sequence: TGTGCCAGCAGTGCGGGGACGGGACATCGGACCTACGAGCAGTACTTC.

The V and J genes are TRBV2 and TRBJ2-1; a weak D match, TRBD2 (7 bases). This CDR3 region has 21 residues. V lost 2 bases, J lost 0 bases, and 26 bases lay in between. The germline gives CDR1 SNHLY, CDR2 FYNNEI. CDR3: CASSEYERLTGGGSSYNEQFF. CDR3 DNA: TGTGCCAGCAGTGAATACGAAAGACTAACGGGGGGCGGGAGCTCCTACAATGAGCAGTTCTTC.

The chain recombines TRBV7-8 with TRBJ2-7; 7 nucleotides match TRBD2. In germline, CDR1 is SGHVS, CDR2 FQNEAQ. This CDR3 contains 15 residues. V dropped 8 bases and J dropped 1; count of bases not matched to a gene: 11. The CDR3 nucleotides are TGTGCCAGCCTACATCCAGCTAGCGGATCCTACGAGCAGTACTTC. Translated: CASLHPASGSYEQYF.

The chain is built from TRBV2 and TRBJ2-7; 7 bases fit TRBD2. The CDR3 runs 13 residues. Germline V lookup: CDR1 SNHLY, CDR2 FYNNEI. The V and J ends lost 6 bases and 0 bases, in that order; junction bases with no gene match: 2. CDR3 sequence: CASSSGGSYEQYF. The CDR3 nucleotides read TGTGCCAGCAGCTCGGGAGGCTCCTACGAGCAGTACTTC.

This chain links TRBV28 with TRBJ2-7; D might be TRBD2 (6 bases). The germline CDR1 and CDR2 sequences are MDHEN and SYDVKM. Trimming cost V 11 bases and J 0 bases, with 20 bases left between them. The CDR3 has 15 amino acids. DNA of the CDR3: TGTGCCGCGCCCCCGGGGGAGGTTAGCTCCTACGAGCAGTACTTC. It yields the protein CAAPPGEVSSYEQYF.

The chain couples TRBV27 to TRBJ2-1; no clear D. This CDR3 is 15 amino acids long. In germline, CDR1 is MNHEY, CDR2 SMNVEV (reference sequence). V lost 4 bases and J 2 bases, leaving 12 bases between the germline ends. The CDR3 bases are TGTGCCAGCAGTTCCAGGTCCAATACCTACAATGAGCAGTTCTTC. Amino acids: CASSSRSNTYNEQFF.

This chain uses TRBV28 with TRBJ1-4; D is perhaps TRBD1 (5 bases). Germline assignment: CDR1 MDHEN and CDR2 SYDVKM. V was pared by 4 bases and J by 8 bases, with 11 bases between. The CDR3 contains 13 residues. The CDR3, as DNA: TGTGCCAGCAGTTCGGCAGGGCAGGAAAAACTGTTTTTT. Encoded protein: CASSSAGQEKLFF.

The V and J genes are TRBV23-1 and TRBJ2-7; maybe TRBD1 (5 bases). TRBV23-1 is sorted into the ORF group, with uncertain function. There are 19 residues in the CDR3. Trimming removed 2 bases at V and 0 bases at J, with 23 bases between. CDR3 sequence reads: CASSQIERKGARLSYEQYF. The CDR3 nucleotides read TGCGCCAGCAGTCAAATCGAGCGAAAAGGGGCGAGACTCTCCTACGAGCAGTACTTC.

The chain is built from TRBV11-2 and TRBJ2-3, with 8 nucleotides matching TRBD2. The CDR3 length is 16 residues. V was clipped by 5 bases and J by 0 bases; unmatched bases: 7. CDR1 SGHAT and CDR2 FQNNGV come from the germline V gene. The CDR3 region has the DNA TGTGCCAGCAGCCACGCGGGGGGCCATAGCACAGATACGCAGTATTTT. Its protein product is CASSHAGGHSTDTQYF.

This clone was counted a few times. This chain uses TRBV2 with TRBJ1-2; TRBD1 matches 8 bases. This CDR3 contains 16 residues. V shed 5 bases, J shed 3 bases, and the junction held 11 bases outside the gene matches. Germline loops: CDR1 SNHLY, CDR2 FYNNEI. CDR3 bases: TGTGCCAGCAGTTACTCGATGACAGGGGAATACTATGGCTACACCTTC. This sequence encodes CASSYSMTGEYYGYTF.

The chain joins TRBV7-2 to TRBJ2-5; TRBD2 matches 7 bases. The V gene's germline CDR1 is SGHTA and CDR2 FQGNSA. CDR3 length: 18 amino acids. V dropped 5 bases and J dropped 0; count of bases not matched to a gene: 15. The CDR3 is CASSPASPGTIHQETQYF. CDR3 DNA: TGTGCCAGCAGCCCCGCGTCGCCAGGGACTATCCACCAAGAGACCCAGTACTTC.

The rearrangement joins TRBV19 to TRBJ2-7; D is unresolved. This CDR3 is 13 amino acids long. CDR1 is LNHDA and CDR2 is SQIVND in the germline V gene (reference sequence). Trimming shortened V by 6 bases and J by 2 bases, and 11 bases separated the two germline ends. The CDR3 DNA reads TGTGCCAGTAGCTCCGGAGTAACCTACGAGCAGTACTTC. This sequence encodes CASSSGVTYEQYF.

This clone was seen a few times. This chain uses TRBV19 with TRBJ1-1; 7 bases line up with TRBD1. The germline V gene encodes CDR1 LNHDA and CDR2 SQIVND (reference sequence). V lost 7 bases and J lost 4; bases outside the gene matches: 9. CDR3 size: 14 residues. The CDR3 DNA sequence: TGTGCCAGTAATCACGGGGGACAGCTCACTGAAGCTTTCTTT. Translating it yields CASNHGGQLTEAFF.

The V and J genes are TRBV7-9 and TRBJ2-2; 10 bases are shared with TRBD1. The germline V gene encodes CDR1 SEHNR and CDR2 FQNEAQ (reference sequence). The CDR3 covers 13 residues. Germline trimming cut 6 bases from V and 8 bases from J; bases unmatched to any gene: 3. The CDR3 coding sequence is TGTGCCAGCAGTACGGACAGGGGGGGGGAGCTGTTTTTT. Its translation: CASSTDRGGELFF.

The chain has TRBV5-5 and TRBJ2-2; D is unresolved. Germline V gene sequence: CDR1 SGHKS, CDR2 YYEKEE (reference sequence). Between the trimmed V and J ends, which lost 2 bases and 6 bases, there was a span of 2 bases. This CDR3 contains 11 residues. The CDR3 nucleotides read TGTGCCAGCAGCTTCGCCGGGGAGCTGTTTTTT. Translation gives CASSFAGELFF.

This clone was detected once. At one end the junction does not follow the germline gene, possibly because of a read error. Other DNA sequences in this specimen translate into the identical CDR3. The CDR3 region is CASSLVGLNSPLHF. For the CDR3, the DNA is TGTGCCAGCAGCTTAGTGGGGCTCAATTCCCCCCTCCACTTT. V and J are TRBV7-9 and TRBJ1-6; TRBD1 is a possible D gene (5 bases). The CDR3 consists of 14 residues. CDR1 SEHNR and CDR2 FQNEAQ come from the germline V gene (reference sequence).

The V and J genes are TRBV13 and TRBJ1-6, with a weak D call TRBD1 (6 bases). The germline gives CDR1 PRHDT, CDR2 FYEKMQ (reference sequence). The CDR3 is made up of 12 amino acids. V was trimmed by 6 bases and J by 10 bases, leaving 10 bases between them. The CDR3 DNA reads as TGTGCCAGCAGACAGGGTGAGTCACCCCTCCACTTT. It yields the protein CASRQGESPLHF.

The chain carries TRBV7-2 and TRBJ2-4, with 9 bases matching TRBD2. The junction had 7 bases not matched to a gene; V was cut back by 4 bases and J by 3 bases. This CDR3 region has 16 residues. Germline V CDR1 and CDR2: SGHTA, FQGNSA. The CDR3 reads CASSSYSGSDKNIQYF. For the CDR3, the DNA is TGTGCCAGCAGCTCCTATAGCGGGAGCGACAAAAACATTCAGTACTTC.

The chain links TRBV7-9 to TRBJ2-3, with TRBD2 matching over 11 bases. J was trimmed by 5 bases and V by 7 bases; bases with no gene match: 14. The germline gives CDR1 SEHNR, CDR2 FQNEAQ (reference sequence). The CDR3 totals 17 residues. As DNA, the CDR3 is TGTGCCAGCATGCCCGGGCCTAGCGGGAGGCACCAAGATACGCAGTATTTT. Translation gives CASMPGPSGRHQDTQYF.

By frequency in the sample, this clone is medium-sized. The chain links TRBV25-1 to TRBJ2-7, with a weak D call TRBD2 (5 bases). The CDR3 loop spans 15 amino acids. Between the trimmed V and J ends, which lost 4 bases and 7 bases, there was a span of 20 bases. Looked up from germline, CDR1 is MGHDK and CDR2 is SYGVNS. The CDR3 here is CASSVYTPPREEQYF. The CDR3 DNA sequence: TGTGCCAGCAGTGTCTACACACCCCCGAGGGAGGAGCAGTACTTC.

The V gene is TRBV29-1, the J gene TRBJ2-5, with a tentative D call TRBD1 (6 bases). Trimming stripped 2 bases from V and 2 bases from J, with 12 bases between. CDR1 is SQVTM and CDR2 is ANQGSEA in the germline V gene. The CDR3 totals 14 residues. CDR3 DNA sequence: TGCAGCGTTGAACCCAGGGGCCCACAAGAGACCCAGTACTTC. Amino acid sequence: CSVEPRGPQETQYF. The whole variable domain, remainder taken from reference TRBV29-1 and TRBJ2-5, is SAVISQKPSRDICQRGTSLTIQCQVDSQVTMMFWYRQQPGQSLTLIATANQGSEATYESGFVIDKFPISRPNLTFSTLTVSNMSPEDSSIYLCSVEPRGPQETQYFGPGTRLLVL.

The V call is TRBV7-6, the J call TRBJ2-2, with TRBD1 matching 12 bases. Germline V gives CDR1 SGHVS, CDR2 FNYEAQ. The CDR3 loop spans 16 amino acids. Germline trimming cut 5 bases from V and 5 bases from J; bases unmatched to any gene: 6. The DNA for the CDR3 is TGTGCCAGCAGCACCGGGACAGGGGGCCTAACCGGGGAGCTGTTTTTT. Protein product: CASSTGTGGLTGELFF.

The chain couples TRBV9 to TRBJ1-3; D not certain. CDR3 length: 17 amino acids. Germline V gene sequence: CDR1 SGDLS, CDR2 YYNGEE. The ends were cut back, 3 bases at V and 3 bases at J, with 19 bases in the middle. For the CDR3, the DNA is TGTGCCAGCAGCGAAGGTCTGGGCATGTATCGTGGAAACACCATATATTTT. Protein product: CASSEGLGMYRGNTIYF.

The CDR3 DNA sequence: TGCGCCAGCAGTCAATCGACGAGGCTAGCGGGAGGCACCGGGGAGCTGTTTTTT. Translating it yields CASSQSTRLAGGTGELFF. V gene TRBV23-1 combines with J gene TRBJ2-2, with TRBD2 matching 11 bases. TRBV23-1 is flagged as an ORF with uncertain function. The junction had 7 bases not matched to a gene; V was cut back by 0 bases and J by 4 bases. This CDR3 has 18 amino acids.

The J gene is TRBJ2-3, the V gene TRBV30; the match to TRBD1 covers 7 bases. Looked up from germline, CDR1 is GTSNPN and CDR2 is SVGIG (reference sequence). V lost 1 base to trimming and J lost 5 bases; unmatched junction nucleotides: 12. There are 16 residues in the CDR3. The CDR3 DNA sequence: TGTGCCTGGAGTGAAGGGGTAGGGGGCCGGAAAGATACGCAGTATTTT. Translating gives CAWSEGVGGRKDTQYF.

The chain has TRBV5-6 and TRBJ2-7; 9 positions agree with TRBD1. CDR3 length equals 14 residues. The germline CDR1 and CDR2 sequences are SGHDT and YYEEEE. V was clipped by 5 bases and J by 2 bases; unmatched bases: 5. The CDR3 spells CASRTGGAPYEQYF. The CDR3 DNA follows: TGTGCCAGCAGAACAGGGGGCGCGCCCTACGAGCAGTACTTC.